The 15 T cell receptor beta chains given below trace back to one sample, sequenced in a study of cytomegalovirus exposure and HLA in healthy donors. Primers: 60 Vbeta forward and 13 Jbeta reverse. This table comes from immunoSEQ multiplex PCR, and its TCRdb copy is limited to in-frame clones, with some not included. The sample records about 73,000 clones, 60% to 85% being singletons. What was sequenced was PBMCs. These receptors were collected from a man aged 65 to 85 in good health and CMV-seronegative.

This chain uses TRBV7-2 with TRBJ2-3; TRBD2 matches 8 bases. CDR3 length: 16 residues. Germline CDR1 is SGHTA and CDR2 is FQGNSA. Germline trimming cut 3 bases from V and 5 bases from J; bases unmatched to any gene: 10. The CDR3 reads CASSFNRGGLVDTQYF. In DNA form, the CDR3 reads TGTGCCAGCAGCTTTAATCGGGGGGGCCTCGTAGATACGCAGTATTTT. Looking up the rest from reference TRBV7-2 and TRBJ2-3 gives the full variable domain: GAGVSQSPSNKVTEKGKDVELRCDPISGHTALYWYRQSLGQGLEFLIYFQGNSAPDKSGLPSDRFSAERTGGSVSTLTIQRTQQEDSAVYLCASSFNRGGLVDTQYFGPGTRLTVL.

This clone has just a few counts. The chain has TRBV6-6 and TRBJ2-7; tentative D call: TRBD1 (6 bases). Trimming removed 2 bases from V and 3 bases from J, with 14 bases in between. The V gene's germline CDR1 is MNHNY and CDR2 SVGAGI (reference sequence). This CDR3 spans 15 amino acids. CDR3 protein: CASSYLGAKNYEQYF. The CDR3 nucleotides read TGTGCCAGCAGTTACCTGGGGGCGAAAAACTACGAGCAGTACTTC.

This clone has a handful of counts. The gene calls are TRBV21-1 and TRBJ2-7; the table's D call, TRBD2, was not checked against the DNA. TRBV21-1 is tagged as a pseudogene. The length of the CDR3 is 19 residues. In nucleotides, the CDR3 is TGTGCCAGCAGCAAAGACCAACTGAATAGCGGGAGAGCCTGGTACGAGCAGTACTTC. It translates to CASSKDQLNSGRAWYEQYF.

The rearrangement uses TRBV19 and TRBJ2-1; 10 bases agree with TRBD2. Losses at the gene ends were 3 bases for V and 6 bases for J; bases not matched to a gene: 11. Germline V lookup: CDR1 LNHDA, CDR2 SQIVND (reference sequence). The CDR3 length is 17 residues. The CDR3 coding sequence is TGTGCCAGTAGTATCTCAGCGGGAGGGCCTATTACCAATGAGCAGTTCTTC. Protein sequence: CASSISAGGPITNEQFF.

This clone was picked up one time. This chain connects TRBV7-8 to TRBJ2-2, with a tentative D call TRBD2 (6 bases). V was shortened by 5 bases and J by 1 base, with 14 bases between the two germline ends. Looked up from germline, CDR1 is SGHVS and CDR2 is FQNEAQ. The CDR3 spans 16 residues. Here the CDR3 reads CASSQGRRENTGELFF. CDR3 nucleotides: TGTGCCAGCAGCCAGGGTCGGAGGGAGAACACCGGGGAGCTGTTTTTT. Full variable domain (outside the CDR3, taken from reference TRBV7-8 and TRBJ2-2): GAGVSQSPRYKVAKRGQDVALRCDPISGHVSLFWYQQALGQGPEFLTYFQNEAQLDKSGLPSDRFFAERPEGSVSTLKIQRTQQEDSAVYLCASSQGRRENTGELFFGEGSRLTVL.

The chain is built from TRBV5-1 and TRBJ2-1, with a tentative D call TRBD2 (5 bases). The germline gives CDR1 SGHRS, CDR2 YFSETQ. CDR3 size: 16 residues. The germline V and J ends were trimmed by 3 bases and 0 bases, with 13 bases remaining between them. CDR3 sequence: CASSWRASSSYNEQFF. CDR3 coding DNA: TGCGCCAGCAGCTGGCGGGCCTCCAGCTCCTACAATGAGCAGTTCTTC.

Concerning this clone: Other DNA sequences in the same sample also yield this CDR3. The rearrangement uses TRBV18 and TRBJ2-5, with D perhaps matching TRBD2 (6 bases). Trimming shortened V by 3 bases and J by 1 base, and 6 bases separated the two germline ends. Germline-derived CDR1 and CDR2 are KGHSH and LQKENI. There are 13 residues in the CDR3. The CDR3 DNA follows: TGTGCCAGCTCACCGGGACTCCAAGAGACCCAGTACTTC. Its translation: CASSPGLQETQYF.

The genes are TRBV6-5 and TRBJ2-5; D gene unclear. The V end was cut by 6 bases, the J end by 4 bases, with 12 bases between. Germline V CDR1 and CDR2: MNHEY, SVGAGI. CDR3 length: 13 residues. CDR3 in amino acids: CASSYSLGETQYF. DNA for the CDR3: TGTGCCAGCAGCTATAGCCTTGGAGAGACCCAGTACTTC.

With regard to this clone: One end of the junction fails to match germline, which may point to a read error. CDR3 sequence (DNA): TGTGCTAGCAGCTTAGGGCTAGCGGGAGGGGTGGAGACCCAGTACTTC. Its protein is CASSLGLAGGVETQYF. This chain uses TRBV7-7 with TRBJ2-5; 12 positions agree with TRBD2. The CDR3 is 16 amino acids. CDR1 is SSHAT and CDR2 is FNYEAQ in the germline V gene (reference sequence). Full variable domain (outside the CDR3, taken from reference TRBV7-7 and TRBJ2-5): GAGVSQSPRYKVTKRGQDVTLRCDPISSHATLYWYQQALGQGPEFLTYFNYEAQPDKSGLPSDRFSAERPEGSISTLTIQRTEQRDSAMYRCASSLGLAGGVETQYFGPGTRLLVL.

This chain links TRBV28 with TRBJ1-1, with TRBD1 matching over 8 bases. Losses at the gene ends were 2 bases for V and 5 bases for J; bases not matched to a gene: 4. CDR1 is MDHEN and CDR2 is SYDVKM in the germline V gene. The CDR3 is 14 residues long. CDR3 region: CASSLQGAQTEAFF. The CDR3 coding sequence is TGTGCCAGCAGTTTACAGGGGGCGCAAACTGAAGCTTTCTTT.

The chain joins TRBV7-2 to TRBJ2-1; 10 positions agree with TRBD2. The germline gives CDR1 SGHTA, CDR2 FQGNSA. Losses at the gene ends were 4 bases for V and 2 bases for J; bases not matched to a gene: 2. The CDR3 is 15 amino acids. CDR3 in DNA: TGTGCCAGCAGCTCTAGCGGGGGAGCCTACAATGAGCAGTTCTTC. This gives the protein CASSSSGGAYNEQFF.

As regards this clone: Sequence at one end of the junction differs from germline and may be a read error. CDR3 nucleotide sequence: TGTGCTAGCAGCCAAGGGGACAGGGCGGAGACCCAGTACTTC. Residues: CASSQGDRAETQYF. The rearrangement joins TRBV7-7 to TRBJ2-5, with 9 bases lining up with TRBD1. Germline V gene lookup returns CDR1 SSHAT and CDR2 FNYEAQ (reference sequence). The CDR3 contains 14 residues.

The table lists this clone with a count of one. The chain's CDR3 is CASTQGGQTGELFF. The CDR3 DNA follows: TGCGCCAGCACCCAGGGGGGACAAACCGGGGAGCTGTTTTTT. The genes are TRBV5-1 and TRBJ2-2; D possibly corresponds to TRBD1 (7 bases). Germline V gene sequence: CDR1 SGHRS, CDR2 YFSETQ. This CDR3 spans 14 amino acids. Trimming cost V 6 bases and J 5 bases, with 14 bases left between them.

The rearrangement links TRBV7-9 to TRBJ2-1; unclear D gene. From germline, CDR1 is SEHNR and CDR2 FQNEAQ (reference sequence). The CDR3 covers 17 residues. V gave up 3 bases and J gave up 3 bases, with 18 bases separating them. The CDR3 nucleotides are TGTGCCAGCAGCTTCTTCAAGCACCCTGAAAACTACAATGAGCAGTTCTTC. Residues: CASSFFKHPENYNEQFF.

The genes are TRBV6-1 and TRBJ2-2, with 8 positions matching TRBD2. V was clipped by 6 bases and J by 5 bases; unmatched bases: 2. This CDR3 has 13 residues. Germline loops: CDR1 MNHNS, CDR2 SASEGT. In DNA form, the CDR3 reads TGTGCCAGCAGCTCGGGGGGGACCGGGGAGCTGTTTTTT. Its protein product is CASSSGGTGELFF.